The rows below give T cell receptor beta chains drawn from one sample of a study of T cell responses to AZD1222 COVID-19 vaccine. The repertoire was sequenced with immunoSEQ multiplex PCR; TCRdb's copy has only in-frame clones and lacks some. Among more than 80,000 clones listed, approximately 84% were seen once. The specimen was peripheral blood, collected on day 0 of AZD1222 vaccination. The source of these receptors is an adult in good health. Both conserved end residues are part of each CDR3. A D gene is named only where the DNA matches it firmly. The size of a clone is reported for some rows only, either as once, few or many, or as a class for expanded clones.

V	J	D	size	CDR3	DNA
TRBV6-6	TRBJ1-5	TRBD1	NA	CASSSGQGAGNQPQHF	TGTGCCAGCAGTTCCGGACAGGGAGCTGGCAATCAGCCCCAGCATTTT
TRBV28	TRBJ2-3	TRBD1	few	CASSFSLDREANTQYF	TGTGCCAGCAGTTTCTCCTTGGACAGGGAAGCCAATACGCAGTATTTT
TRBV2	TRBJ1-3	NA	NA	CASTPGTLGNTIYF	TGTGCCAGCACTCCAGGGACACTAGGAAACACCATATATTTT
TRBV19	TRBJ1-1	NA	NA	CASSLHSTSRATTFF	TGTGCCAGTAGTCTTCACTCCACCTCAAGGGCTACGACTTTCTTT
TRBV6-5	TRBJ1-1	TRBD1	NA	CASRVGQGNTEAFF	TGTGCCAGCAGGGTTGGACAGGGAAACACTGAAGCTTTCTTT
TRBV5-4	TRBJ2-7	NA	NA	CASSLKVGHRYEQYF	TGTGCCAGCAGCTTGAAGGTGGGACATCGCTACGAGCAGTACTTC
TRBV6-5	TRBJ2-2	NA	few	CATQLGRANTGELFF	TGTGCCACCCAGTTAGGGCGCGCGAACACCGGGGAGCTGTTTTTT
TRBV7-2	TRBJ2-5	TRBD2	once	CASSSTGTSGPGVTQYF	TGTGCCAGCAGCTCTACCGGGACTAGCGGCCCTGGGGTGACCCAGTACTTC
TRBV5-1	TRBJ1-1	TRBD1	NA	CASSLEGGWYTEAFF	TGCGCCAGCAGCTTGGAAGGGGGCTGGTACACTGAAGCTTTCTTT
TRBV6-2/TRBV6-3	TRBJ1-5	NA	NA	CASSYAAHYSNQPQHF	TGTGCCAGCAGTTACGCGGCCCATTATAGCAATCAGCCCCAGCATTTT
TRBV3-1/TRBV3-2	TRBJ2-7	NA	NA	CASSRHYEQYF	TGTGCCAGCAGCCGACACTACGAGCAGTACTTC
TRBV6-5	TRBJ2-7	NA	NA	CASRRTQAGGYEQYF	TGTGCCAGCAGACGAACTCAAGCGGGCGGATACGAGCAGTACTTC
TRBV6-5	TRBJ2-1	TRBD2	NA	CASSYGGEGLREQFF	TGTGCCAGCAGTTACGGGGGGGAGGGGCTTAGGGAGCAGTTCTTC
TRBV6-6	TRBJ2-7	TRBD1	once	CASSPGTGQVYYYEQYF	TGTGCCAGCAGTCCCGGGACAGGACAAGTCTACTACTACGAGCAGTACTTC
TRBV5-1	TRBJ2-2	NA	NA	CASTGMGLSGELFF	TGCGCCAGCACCGGGATGGGCCTATCCGGGGAGCTGTTTTTT
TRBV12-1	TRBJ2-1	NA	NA	CASGWPGLNEQFF	TGTGCCAGCGGTTGGCCAGGGTTGAATGAGCAGTTCTTC
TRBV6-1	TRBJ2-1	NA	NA	CASSEASSYNEQFF	TGTGCCAGCAGTGAGGCTAGCTCTTACAATGAGCAGTTCTTC
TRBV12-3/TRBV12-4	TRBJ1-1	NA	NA	CASSFLGDTEAFF	TGTGCCAGCAGTTTTTTGGGTGACACTGAAGCTTTCTTT
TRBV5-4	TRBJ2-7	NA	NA	CASSPEWANGAEQYF	TGTGCCAGCAGCCCCGAGTGGGCCAATGGGGCCGAGCAGTACTTC
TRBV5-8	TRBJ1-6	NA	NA	CASGRGYNSPLHF	TGTGCCAGCGGCAGGGGATATAATTCACCCCTCCACTTT
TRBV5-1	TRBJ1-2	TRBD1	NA	CASSMSGTAYNYGYTF	TGCGCCAGCAGCATGTCCGGGACAGCATATAACTATGGCTACACCTTC
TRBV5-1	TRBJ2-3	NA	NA	CASSLAGAPSTDTQYF	TGCGCCAGCAGCTTGGCGGGAGCGCCTAGCACAGATACGCAGTATTTT
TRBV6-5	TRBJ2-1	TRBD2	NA	CASSSGGMSYNEQFF	TGTGCCAGCAGTTCGGGGGGAATGAGCTACAATGAGCAGTTCTTC
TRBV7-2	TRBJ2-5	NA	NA	CASSLGKGREETQYF	TGTGCCAGCAGCTTGGGCAAGGGGCGCGAAGAGACCCAGTACTTC
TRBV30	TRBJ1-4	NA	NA	CAWSVGGGGEKLFF	TGTGCCTGGAGTGTAGGAGGGGGAGGAGAAAAACTGTTTTTT
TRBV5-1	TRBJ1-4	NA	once	CASSLGRGNEKLFF	TGCGCCAGCAGCTTGGGACGGGGGAATGAAAAACTGTTTTTT
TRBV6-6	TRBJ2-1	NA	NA	CASSDNSYNEQFF	TGTGCCAGCAGCGACAACTCCTACAATGAGCAGTTCTTC
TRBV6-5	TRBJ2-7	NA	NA	CASSPARGAYEQYF	TGTGCCAGCAGTCCAGCCAGGGGGGCCTACGAGCAGTACTTC
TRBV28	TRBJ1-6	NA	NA	CASSSRIRPLHF	TGTGCCAGCAGTTCCCGCATTAGACCCCTCCACTTT